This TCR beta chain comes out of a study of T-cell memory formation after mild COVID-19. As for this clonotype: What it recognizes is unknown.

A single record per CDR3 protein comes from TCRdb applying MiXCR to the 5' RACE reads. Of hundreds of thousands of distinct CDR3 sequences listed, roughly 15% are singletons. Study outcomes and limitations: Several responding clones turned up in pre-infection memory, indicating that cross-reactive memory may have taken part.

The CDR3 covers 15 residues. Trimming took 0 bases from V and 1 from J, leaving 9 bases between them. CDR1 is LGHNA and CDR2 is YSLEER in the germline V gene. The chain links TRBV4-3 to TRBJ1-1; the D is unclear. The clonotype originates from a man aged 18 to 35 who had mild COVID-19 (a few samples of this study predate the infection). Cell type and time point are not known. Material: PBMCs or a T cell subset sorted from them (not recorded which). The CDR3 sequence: CASSQEGWGNTEAFF. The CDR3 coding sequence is TGCGCCAGCAGCCAAGAGGGATGGGGGAACACTGAAGCTTTCTTT.